The T cell receptor beta chain under discussion was sequenced for a study of shared clonotypes between healthy human individuals. At the level of the study: Per donor, CD8 memory used one plate, CD8 naive used two, CD4 memory used three and CD4 naive used three.

V lost 3 bases, J lost 4 bases, and 12 bases lay in between. The germline CDR1 and CDR2 sequences are SGHTA and FQGNSA. The CDR3 is 14 amino acids. Study-level findings and limits: Despite large depth, rarefaction showed incomplete sorted-subset sequencing. Lower generation probabilities were found for non-shared clonotypes than for those shared by all four donors.

Of note for this clone: The antigen is unknown.

Using immunoSEQ multiplex PCR, the repertoire was profiled, and TCRdb retains in-frame clones only, with some absent. Among over 1.4 million clones, around 97% were seen once, and the ten largest hold roughly 1.2%. The sequence derives from a man younger than 45 in good health. The source material was naive CD4+ T cells sorted from blood. Described subset: CD45RA+ positively selected. This chain links TRBV7-2 with TRBJ1-1, with D perhaps matching TRBD1 (6 bases). The CDR3 sequence: CASSLGAERTEAFF. CDR3 in DNA: TGTGCCAGCAGCTTGGGGGCGGAACGCACTGAAGCTTTCTTT.